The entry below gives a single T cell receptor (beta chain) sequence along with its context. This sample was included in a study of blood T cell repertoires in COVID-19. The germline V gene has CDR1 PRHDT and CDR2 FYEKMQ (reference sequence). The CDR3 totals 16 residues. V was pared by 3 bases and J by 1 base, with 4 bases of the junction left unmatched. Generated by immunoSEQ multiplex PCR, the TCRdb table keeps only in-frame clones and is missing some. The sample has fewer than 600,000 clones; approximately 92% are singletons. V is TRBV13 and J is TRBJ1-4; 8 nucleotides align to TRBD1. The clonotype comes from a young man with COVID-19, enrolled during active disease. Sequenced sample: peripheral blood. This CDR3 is CASSFRGPGTNEKLFF. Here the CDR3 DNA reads TGTGCCAGCAGCTTCAGGGGGCCGGGAACTAATGAAAAACTGTTTTTT.